This T cell receptor (beta chain) was recovered during a study of monozygotic twins with inflammatory bowel disease. Study-wide results and limits: Results did not support any single strong IBD-associated signal or clonotype. Telling different T cell subtypes apart from each other was not possible. Patients got different immunosuppressive treatments, which may have made their repertoires more variable.

This CDR3 comprises 15 residues. Germline-derived CDR1 and CDR2 are SGHAT and FQNNGV. With regard to this clonotype: Its target is unknown.

Following a re-call of the 5' RACE reads, TCRdb has one entry per CDR3 protein and lacks DNA. The sample table sets out approximately 100,000 distinct CDR3 sequences. Material for sequencing was blood. This sequence joins TRBV11-2 and TRBJ2-1; TCRdb's D gene call, TRBD2, goes unchecked for lack of DNA. This receptor was obtained from a human donor with ulcerative colitis or Crohn's disease, or a healthy co-twin of an affected twin (not recorded which). CDR3 sequence reads: CASSLKSGRGNEQFF.